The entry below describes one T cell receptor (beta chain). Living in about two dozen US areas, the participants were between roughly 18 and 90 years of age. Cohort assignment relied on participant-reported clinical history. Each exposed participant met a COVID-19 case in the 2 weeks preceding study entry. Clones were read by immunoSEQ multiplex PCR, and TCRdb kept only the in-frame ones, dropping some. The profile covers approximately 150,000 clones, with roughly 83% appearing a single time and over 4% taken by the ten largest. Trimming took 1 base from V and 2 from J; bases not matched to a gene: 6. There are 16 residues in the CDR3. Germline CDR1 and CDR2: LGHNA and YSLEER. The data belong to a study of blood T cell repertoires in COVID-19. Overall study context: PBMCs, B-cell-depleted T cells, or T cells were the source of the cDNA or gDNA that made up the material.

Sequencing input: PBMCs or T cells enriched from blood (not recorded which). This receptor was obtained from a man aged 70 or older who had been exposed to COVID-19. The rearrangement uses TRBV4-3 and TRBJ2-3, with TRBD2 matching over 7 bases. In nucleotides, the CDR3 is TGCGCCAGCAGCCAAGTAACGGGGGGTATCACAGATACGCAGTATTTT. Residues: CASSQVTGGITDTQYF.